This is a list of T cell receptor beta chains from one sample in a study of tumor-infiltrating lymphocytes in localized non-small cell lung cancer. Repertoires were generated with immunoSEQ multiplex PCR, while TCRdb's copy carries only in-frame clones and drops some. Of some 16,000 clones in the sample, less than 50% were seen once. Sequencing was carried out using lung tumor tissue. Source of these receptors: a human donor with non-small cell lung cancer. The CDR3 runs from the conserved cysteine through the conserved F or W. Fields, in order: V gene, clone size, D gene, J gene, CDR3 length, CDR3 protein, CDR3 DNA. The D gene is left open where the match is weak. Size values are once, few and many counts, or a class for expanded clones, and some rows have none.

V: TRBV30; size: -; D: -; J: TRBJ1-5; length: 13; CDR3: CAWSAGFNQPQHF; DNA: TGTGCCTGGAGTGCGGGATTCAATCAGCCCCAGCATTTT
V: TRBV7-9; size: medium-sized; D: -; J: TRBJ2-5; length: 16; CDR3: CASSPFTGGTQETQYF; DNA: TGTGCCAGCAGCCCCTTCACGGGGGGCACTCAAGAGACCCAGTACTTC
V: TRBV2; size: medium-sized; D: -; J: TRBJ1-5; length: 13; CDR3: CASRGTANQPQHF; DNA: TGTGCCAGCCGAGGGACGGCCAATCAGCCCCAGCATTTT
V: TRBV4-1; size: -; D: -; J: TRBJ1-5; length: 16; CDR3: CASSQEVRTGGQPQHF; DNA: TGCGCCAGCAGCCAAGAAGTCAGGACCGGCGGTCAGCCCCAGCATTTT
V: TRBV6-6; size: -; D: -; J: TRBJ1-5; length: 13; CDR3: CASSAREAQPQHF; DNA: TGTGCCAGCAGTGCCAGGGAGGCTCAGCCCCAGCATTTT
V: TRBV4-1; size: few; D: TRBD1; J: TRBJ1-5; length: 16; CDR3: CASSQRDRDSNQPQHF; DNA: TGCGCCAGCAGCCAACGGGACAGGGATAGCAATCAGCCCCAGCATTTT
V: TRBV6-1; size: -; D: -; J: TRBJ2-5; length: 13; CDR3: CAGNGGPEETQYF; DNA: TGTGCCGGAAACGGGGGGCCGGAAGAGACCCAGTACTTC
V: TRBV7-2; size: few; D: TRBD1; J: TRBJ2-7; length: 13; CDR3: CASSKDRAYEQYF; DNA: TGTGCCAGCAGCAAGGACAGGGCTTACGAGCAGTACTTC
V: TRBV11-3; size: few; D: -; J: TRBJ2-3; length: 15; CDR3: CASSPAGHLTDTQYF; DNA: TGTGCCAGCAGCCCCGCGGGACATCTCACAGATACGCAGTATTTT
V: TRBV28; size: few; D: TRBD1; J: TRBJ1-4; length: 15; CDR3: CASSPPTGVWEKLFF; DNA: TGTGCCAGCAGTCCTCCGACAGGGGTATGGGAAAAACTGTTTTTT
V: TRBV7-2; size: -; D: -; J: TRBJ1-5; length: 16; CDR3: CASSLRGTGANQPQHF; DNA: TGTGCCAGCAGCTTGCGGGGGACGGGGGCGAATCAGCCCCAGCATTTT
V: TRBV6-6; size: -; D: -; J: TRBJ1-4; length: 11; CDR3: CASSQTEKLFF; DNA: TGTGCCAGCAGCCAGACCGAAAAACTGTTTTTT
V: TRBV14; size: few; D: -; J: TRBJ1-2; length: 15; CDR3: CASSQGGRGYYGYTF; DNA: TGTGCCAGCAGCCAAGGTGGCAGGGGATACTATGGCTACACCTTC
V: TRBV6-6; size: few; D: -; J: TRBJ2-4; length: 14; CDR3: CASSLTPFKNIQYF; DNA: TGTGCCAGCAGTTTAACGCCTTTCAAAAACATTCAGTACTTC
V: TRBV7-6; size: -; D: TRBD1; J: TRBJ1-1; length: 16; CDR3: CASSLAPQGVNTEAFF; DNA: TGTGCCAGCAGCTTAGCTCCCCAGGGGGTTAACACTGAAGCTTTCTTT
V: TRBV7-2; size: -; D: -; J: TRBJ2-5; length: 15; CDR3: CASSSTRAGGETQYF; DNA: TGTGCCAGCAGCTCCACCAGGGCTGGCGGAGAGACCCAGTACTTC
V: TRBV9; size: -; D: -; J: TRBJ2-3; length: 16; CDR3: CASSVGPSIGGDTQYF; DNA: TGTGCCAGCAGCGTAGGACCGTCAATAGGGGGGGATACGCAGTATTTT